These T cell receptor beta chains were read from a single sample in a study of blood T cell repertoires in COVID-19. Using immunoSEQ multiplex PCR, the repertoire was profiled, and TCRdb retains in-frame clones only, with some absent. Of tens of thousands of clones detected, roughly four fifths appear once; the ten largest clones hold about a sixth. The specimen was peripheral blood. All receptors derive from an older man with active or convalescent COVID-19. Both conserved end residues are part of each CDR3. A D gene is named only where the DNA matches it firmly. A clone size is listed for some rows: how often the clone was seen (once, few, many), or a class if it is expanded.

j_call d_call v_call clone_size cdr3_nt cdr3_aa
TRBJ1-2 TRBD1 TRBV18 many TGTGCCAGCTCTCGGGACAGGGCTGGCTACACCTTC CASSRDRAGYTF
TRBJ1-1 TRBD1 TRBV28 many TGTGCCAGCAGTCGACAGGGGGCCGTCTACACTGAAGCTTTCTTT CASSRQGAVYTEAFF
TRBJ1-5 . TRBV7-9 . TGTGCCAGCAGTTCCTCGGGGGGGGCCCACAATCAGCCCCAGCATTTT CASSSSGGAHNQPQHF
TRBJ2-3 . TRBV7-9 . TGTGCCAGCCAAAAGATAGTTACAGATACGCAGTATTTT CASQKIVTDTQYF
TRBJ1-3 TRBD1 TRBV3-1/TRBV3-2 . TGTGCCAGCAGCCATTCCGGGACAGCACGAAACACCATATATTTT CASSHSGTARNTIYF
TRBJ2-5 . TRBV5-1 few TGCGCCAGCAGCGGAGACCGCTGGACCCAGTACTTC CASSGDRWTQYF
TRBJ2-5 . TRBV12-3/TRBV12-4 . TGTGCCAGCAGTACAGACAAGATCGAGACCCAGTACTTC CASSTDKIETQYF
TRBJ2-2 . TRBV27 . TGTGCCAGCAGTACCCGGACGGGAAACACCGGGGAGCTGTTTTTT CASSTRTGNTGELFF
TRBJ1-1 . TRBV18 few TGTGCCAGCTCCCCAATGGAGGAGTTGAACACTGAAGCTTTCTTT CASSPMEELNTEAFF
TRBJ1-1 . TRBV6-5 few TGTGCCAGCAGTTTCTCCAGGGGTGAAGCTTTCTTT CASSFSRGEAFF
TRBJ1-4 . TRBV4-2 . TGTGCCAGCAGCCAAGATATCCTTACAACTAATGAAAAACTGTTTTTT CASSQDILTTNEKLFF
TRBJ2-5 TRBD2 TRBV6-2/TRBV6-3 . TGTGCCAGCAGTAGAGCGGGGGTGCAAGAGACCCAGTACTTC CASSRAGVQETQYF
TRBJ2-5 . TRBV7-8 . TGTGCCAGCGCTCTCCAGTCCGTCTCAGAGACCCAGTACTTC CASALQSVSETQYF
TRBJ1-4 . TRBV30 . TGTGCCTGGAGTCGCGGGGAAGATGAAAAACTGTTTTTT CAWSRGEDEKLFF
TRBJ2-7 TRBD2 TRBV6-5 . TGTGCCAGCTGCCGAAGCGGGGGGAGAGAGCAGTACTTC CASCRSGGREQYF
TRBJ2-1 TRBD1 TRBV18 . TGTGCCAGCTCACTCGACCTCGGACAGGTCAGTGAGCAGTTCTTC CASSLDLGQVSEQFF
TRBJ1-6 TRBD1 TRBV5-1 . TGCGCCAGCAGAGAGGACAGGGGTAATTCACCCCTCCACTTT CASREDRGNSPLHF
TRBJ2-7 . TRBV27 . TGTGCCAGCAGTTTAGTAGGACACAAATCCTACGAGCAGTACTTC CASSLVGHKSYEQYF
TRBJ2-1 TRBD2 TRBV11-1 . TGTGCCAGCAGTATTAGCGGGGACTCCTACAATGAGCAGTTCTTC CASSISGDSYNEQFF
TRBJ2-3 . TRBV7-3 . TGTGCCAGCAGCCCCGGGGTTAGCACAGATACGCAGTATTTT CASSPGVSTDTQYF
TRBJ1-5 TRBD1 TRBV7-2 few TGTGCCAGCAGCCCAGGACAGGGAAGCAATCAGCCCCAGCATTTT CASSPGQGSNQPQHF
TRBJ1-6 . TRBV14 . TGTGCCAGCAGCCAAGAGGGGAGGGGGCCCCTCCACTTT CASSQEGRGPLHF
TRBJ1-2 TRBD1 TRBV29-1 . TGCAGCGCTGCCGGGACAGGGGACCGCTACACCTTC CSAAGTGDRYTF
TRBJ1-5 TRBD1 TRBV6-1 . TGTGCCAGCAGTGAAAATAAGGGACAGGGGGCGAGGGCCCAGCATTTT CASSENKGQGARAQHF
TRBJ1-4 . TRBV29-1 . TGCAGCGTTTTTGGGGGCTTGGCTAATGAAAAACTGTTTTTT CSVFGGLANEKLFF
TRBJ2-7 TRBD1 TRBV4-1 few TGCGCCAGCAGCCACGCCGGGACAGGGGGCGCTTACGAGCAGTACTTC CASSHAGTGGAYEQYF
TRBJ1-1 . TRBV30 . TGTGCCTGGAGTAGCGGCCATTACGACACTGAAGCTTTCTTT CAWSSGHYDTEAFF